The 20 T cell receptor beta chains presented below share a single source sample, sequenced in a study of cytomegalovirus exposure and HLA in healthy donors. PCR used 60 Vbeta primers and 13 Jbeta primers. Profiling relied on immunoSEQ multiplex PCR, and the TCRdb table lists in-frame clones only, not all of them. The sample holds 200,000 to 250,000 clones, approximately 78% seen once. Sequenced input: PBMCs. Receptor source: a boy younger than 18 in good health and CMV-seronegative.

This clone appeared a single time. V usage is TRBV7-9 and J usage is TRBJ1-2, with D perhaps TRBD1 (5 bases). The CDR3 has 13 residues. From germline, CDR1 is SEHNR and CDR2 FQNEAQ (reference sequence). V lost 10 bases and J lost 7, with 19 bases in between. In DNA, the CDR3 is TGTGCCACCGGCCGTTCGGGGGTCTCTGGCTACACCTTC. Translated, it gives CATGRSGVSGYTF.

The CDR3 region is CATWTAQETQYF. CDR3 in DNA: TGTGCCACCTGGACAGCTCAAGAGACCCAGTACTTC. The V gene is TRBV7-2, the J gene TRBJ2-5; D possibly corresponds to TRBD1 (6 bases). Germline values: CDR1 SGHTA, CDR2 FQGNSA. The CDR3 covers 12 residues. The V end lost 10 bases, the J end lost 2 bases, and 11 bases lay between the germline ends.

A few counts support this clone. This chain joins TRBV5-6 and TRBJ1-5; D gene ambiguous. The CDR3 length is 15 residues. In germline, CDR1 is SGHDT, CDR2 YYEEEE. The germline V and J ends were trimmed by 2 bases and 4 bases, with 13 bases remaining between them. The CDR3 reads CASSFYRSQNQPQHF. The CDR3 DNA reads TGTGCCAGCAGCTTTTATAGGAGCCAGAATCAGCCCCAGCATTTT.

This clone was counted a single time. V usage is TRBV7-2 and J usage is TRBJ2-1; TRBD1 matches 8 bases. The CDR3 runs to 14 residues. Germline-derived CDR1 and CDR2 are SGHTA and FQGNSA. The junction had 5 bases not matched to a gene; V was cut back by 2 bases and J by 8 bases. CDR3: CASSLFRGRDEQFF. The CDR3 nucleotides read TGTGCCAGCAGCTTATTCAGGGGGCGGGATGAGCAGTTCTTC.

This chain links TRBV29-1 with TRBJ2-7; D gene ambiguous. This CDR3 is built from 11 residues. Germline CDR1 reads SQVTM; CDR2 reads ANQGSEA. This chain's CDR3 is CKQKAAYEQYF. The CDR3 DNA reads TGCAAGCAGAAGGCGGCATACGAGCAGTACTTC.

The chain combines TRBV5-8 with TRBJ1-5; D might be TRBD1 (6 bases). The CDR3 totals 15 residues. The V end was cut by 0 bases, the J end by 6 bases, with 13 bases between. Germline-derived CDR1 and CDR2 are SGHTS and YDEGEE. The CDR3 is CASSLGTGYRQPQHF. CDR3 in DNA: TGTGCCAGCAGCTTGGGTACAGGGTACCGTCAGCCCCAGCATTTT.

V usage is TRBV9 and J usage is TRBJ1-2; D is uncertain. The CDR3 has 13 amino acids. V lost 0 bases and J lost 4, with 7 bases in between. Per germline, CDR1 SGDLS and CDR2 YYNGEE. The CDR3 DNA is TGTGCCAGCAGCGTAGGGGCTACCTATGGCTACACCTTC. Translating gives CASSVGATYGYTF.

V is TRBV10-2 and J is TRBJ2-7; tentative D call: TRBD2 (6 bases). CDR1 is WSHSY, CDR2 SAAADI, per germline. The CDR3 loop spans 14 amino acids. V was trimmed by 2 bases and J by 7 bases, leaving 15 bases between them. The CDR3 region has the DNA TGCGCCAGCAGTGAGCCCCCAGGACTACCGGAGCAGTACTTC. This codes for CASSEPPGLPEQYF.

The chain joins TRBV25-1 to TRBJ2-7; 7 bases line up with TRBD1. Losses at the gene ends were 3 bases for V and 4 bases for J; bases not matched to a gene: 12. This CDR3 is built from 16 residues. Germline-derived CDR1 and CDR2 are MGHDK and SYGVNS. The CDR3 region has the DNA TGTGCCAGCAGTGATACTGGACAGGAGACTGGTTACGAGCAGTACTTC. Its protein product is CASSDTGQETGYEQYF.

The rearrangement uses TRBV7-9 and TRBJ1-2; maybe TRBD1 (5 bases). Germline V lookup: CDR1 SEHNR, CDR2 FQNEAQ (reference sequence). V was cut by 8 bases and J by 8 bases, with 15 bases left in between. The CDR3 contains 12 residues. Here the CDR3 reads CASAKNDRGYTF. In DNA, the CDR3 is TGTGCCAGCGCCAAAAATGACAGAGGCTACACCTTC.

The chain couples TRBV9 to TRBJ1-1, with D tentatively TRBD1 (5 bases). From germline, CDR1 is SGDLS and CDR2 YYNGEE. The CDR3 has 15 residues. The V and J ends lost 1 base and 6 bases respectively, with 16 bases between them. The CDR3 spells CASSVTGGPVPEAFF. In DNA, the CDR3 is TGTGCCAGCAGCGTAACCGGGGGACCAGTCCCTGAAGCTTTCTTT.

There are a few counts of this clone. The chain couples TRBV6-4 to TRBJ2-3; D not resolved. The V and J ends lost 2 bases and 6 bases respectively, with 9 bases between them. The CDR3 runs to 13 residues. In germline, CDR1 is MRHNA, CDR2 SNTAGT. CDR3 nucleotides: TGTGCCAGCAGTGACAAAGAGGCCGATACGCAGTATTTT. This translates into CASSDKEADTQYF.

The chain links TRBV4-1 to TRBJ2-5; the match to TRBD2 covers 9 bases. Trimming removed 0 bases from V and 3 bases from J; junction bases left unmatched: 5. Germline V gene data show CDR1 as MGHRA and CDR2 as YSYEKL. The CDR3 extends over 16 amino acids. The CDR3 DNA is TGCGCCAGCAGCCAAGAACGCGCGGGGGGGAAAGAGACCCAGTACTTC. Amino acid sequence: CASSQERAGGKETQYF.

The chain couples TRBV19 to TRBJ2-2; maybe TRBD2 (5 bases). CDR1 is LNHDA, CDR2 SQIVND, per germline (reference sequence). Trimming took 5 bases from V and 4 from J, leaving 14 bases between them. CDR3 length equals 15 residues. CDR3 nucleotide sequence: TGTGCCAGTAGTGGCCGGGATCCGCGCACCGGGGAGCTGTTTTTT. Amino acids: CASSGRDPRTGELFF.

The rearrangement links TRBV6-1 to TRBJ2-3; D not certain. In germline, CDR1 is MNHNS, CDR2 SASEGT. The CDR3 is 17 amino acids. V was clipped by 2 bases and J by 5 bases, with 20 bases between them. The DNA for the CDR3 is TGTGCCAGCAGTGAACGGGTAGGCCCTCAGAGCCAAGATACGCAGTATTTT. This sequence encodes CASSERVGPQSQDTQYF.

The rearrangement links TRBV10-1 to TRBJ2-3; D gene unclear. CDR3 length: 12 residues. Germline V lookup: CDR1 WNHNN, CDR2 SYGVQD (reference sequence). The ends were cut back, 4 bases at V and 0 bases at J, with 2 bases in the middle. CDR3: CASSASTDTQYF. CDR3 DNA sequence: TGCGCCAGCAGTGCGAGCACAGATACGCAGTATTTT.

This clone has a single count. The gene calls are TRBV19 and TRBJ1-1; 7 bases are shared with TRBD1. Germline trimming cut 4 bases from V and 5 bases from J; bases unmatched to any gene: 7. This CDR3 spans 14 amino acids. Germline V gives CDR1 LNHDA, CDR2 SQIVND (reference sequence). The CDR3 reads CASSRTGSMTEAFF. As DNA, the CDR3 is TGTGCCAGTAGTAGGACAGGTAGTATGACTGAAGCTTTCTTT. Complete variable domain (other parts from reference TRBV19 and TRBJ1-1): DGGITQSPKYLFRKEGQNVTLSCEQNLNHDAMYWYRQDPGQGLRLIYYSQIVNDFQKGDIAEGYSVSREKKESFPLTVTSAQKNPTAFYLCASSRTGSMTEAFFGQGTRLTVV.

V and J are TRBV6-1 and TRBJ1-5, with 7 bases fitting TRBD1. Germline-derived CDR1 and CDR2 are MNHNS and SASEGT. This CDR3 contains 15 residues. The J segment lost 1 base and the V segment lost 6 bases, leaving 6 bases of the junction unmatched. Written as DNA, the CDR3 is TGTGCCAGCAGAATTACCAGGGGGAGCAATCAGCCCCAGCATTTT. It codes for CASRITRGSNQPQHF.

About this clone itself: Other DNA sequences in this specimen translate into the identical CDR3. The chain combines TRBV6-5 with TRBJ2-7; no reliable D call. This CDR3 comprises 14 residues. Between the trimmed V and J ends, which lost 2 bases and 2 bases, there was a span of 10 bases. Per germline, CDR1 MNHEY and CDR2 SVGAGI. CDR3: CASSYPGQAYEQYF. CDR3 nucleotide sequence: TGTGCCAGCAGTTACCCTGGGCAGGCCTACGAGCAGTACTTC.

This clone appeared once. V and J are TRBV5-4 and TRBJ2-1, with TRBD2 matching 12 bases. Germline CDR1 SGHNT, CDR2 YYREEE (reference sequence). The V and J ends lost 3 bases and 9 bases, in that order; junction bases with no gene match: 4. The length of the CDR3 is 14 residues. The chain's CDR3 is CASSSLAGGLEQFF. The DNA of the CDR3 is TGTGCCAGCAGCTCTCTAGCGGGAGGGCTTGAGCAGTTCTTC.